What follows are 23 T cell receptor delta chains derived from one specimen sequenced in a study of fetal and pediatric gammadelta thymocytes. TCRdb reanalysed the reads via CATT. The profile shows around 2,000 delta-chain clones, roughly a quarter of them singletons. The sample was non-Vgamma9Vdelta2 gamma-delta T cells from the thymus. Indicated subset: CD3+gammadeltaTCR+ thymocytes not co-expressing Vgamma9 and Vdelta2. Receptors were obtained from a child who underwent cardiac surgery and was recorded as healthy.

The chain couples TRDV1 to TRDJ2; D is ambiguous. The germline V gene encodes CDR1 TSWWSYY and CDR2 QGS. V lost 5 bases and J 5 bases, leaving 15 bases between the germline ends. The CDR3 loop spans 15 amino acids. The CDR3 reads CALGTLSPLTAQLFF. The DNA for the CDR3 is TGTGCTCTTGGGACTCTTTCCCCACTTACAGCACAACTCTTCTTT.

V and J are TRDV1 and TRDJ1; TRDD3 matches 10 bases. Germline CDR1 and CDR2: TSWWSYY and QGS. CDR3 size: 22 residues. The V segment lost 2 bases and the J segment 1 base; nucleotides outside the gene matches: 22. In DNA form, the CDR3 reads TGTGCTCTTGGGGAAAGATCCACTATTCAAGGCCTTACTGGGGGATCCACCGATAAACTCATCTTT. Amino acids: CALGERSTIQGLTGGSTDKLIF.

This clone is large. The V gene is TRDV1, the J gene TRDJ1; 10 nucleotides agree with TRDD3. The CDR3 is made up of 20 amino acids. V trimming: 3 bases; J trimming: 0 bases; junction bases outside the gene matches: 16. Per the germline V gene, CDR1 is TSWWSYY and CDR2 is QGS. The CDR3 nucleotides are TGTGCTCTTGGGGAGTTCCTACTGGGGGATCCTTACTTATACACCGATAAACTCATCTTT. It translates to CALGEFLLGDPYLYTDKLIF.

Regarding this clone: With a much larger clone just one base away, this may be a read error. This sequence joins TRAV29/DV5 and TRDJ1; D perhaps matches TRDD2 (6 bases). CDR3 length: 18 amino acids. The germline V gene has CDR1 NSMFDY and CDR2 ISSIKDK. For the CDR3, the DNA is TGTGCAGCAAGTGAGGTCCTACGACCGGGCCTGTACACCAATAAACTCATCTTT. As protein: CAASEVLRPGLYTNKLIF.

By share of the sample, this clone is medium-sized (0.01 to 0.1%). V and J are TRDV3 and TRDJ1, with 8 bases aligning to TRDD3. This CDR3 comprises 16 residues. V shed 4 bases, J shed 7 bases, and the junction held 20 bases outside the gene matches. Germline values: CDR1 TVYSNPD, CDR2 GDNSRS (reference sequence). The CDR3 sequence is CASRLPTRVWGTKLIF. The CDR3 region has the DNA TGTGCCTCCCGCCTCCCTACCCGGGTCTGGGGGACTAAACTCATCTTT.

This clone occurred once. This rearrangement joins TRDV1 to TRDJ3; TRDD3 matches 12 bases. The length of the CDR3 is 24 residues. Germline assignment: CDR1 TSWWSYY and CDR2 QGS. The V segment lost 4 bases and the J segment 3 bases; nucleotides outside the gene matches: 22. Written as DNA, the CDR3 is TGTGCTCTTGGGGGGGGGTCGGACCTTAGTACTGGCTGGGGGATACGCTGGGACACCCGACAGATGTTTTTC. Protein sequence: CALGGGSDLSTGWGIRWDTRQMFF.

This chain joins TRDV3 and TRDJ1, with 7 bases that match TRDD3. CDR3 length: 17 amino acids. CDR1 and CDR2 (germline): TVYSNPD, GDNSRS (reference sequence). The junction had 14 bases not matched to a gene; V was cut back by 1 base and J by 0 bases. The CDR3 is CAFKERLGALNTDKLIF. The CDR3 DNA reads TGTGCCTTTAAAGAACGGCTGGGGGCCCTAAACACCGATAAACTCATCTTT. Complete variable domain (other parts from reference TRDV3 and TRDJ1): CDKVTQSSPDQTVASGSEVVLLCTYDTVYSNPDLFWYRIRPDYSFQFVFYGDNSRSEGADFTQGRFSVKHILTQKAFHLVISPVRTEDSATYYCAFKERLGALNTDKLIFGKGTRVTVEP.

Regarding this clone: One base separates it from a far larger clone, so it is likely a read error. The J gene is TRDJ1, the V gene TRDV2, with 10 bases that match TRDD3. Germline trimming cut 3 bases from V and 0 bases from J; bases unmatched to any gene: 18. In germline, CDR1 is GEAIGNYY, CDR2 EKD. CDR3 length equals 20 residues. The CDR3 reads CACDRWGLGDKSLYTDKLIF. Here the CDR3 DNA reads TGTGCCTGTGACCGTTGGGGGCTGGGGGATAAATCCCTGTACACCGATAAACTCATCTTT.

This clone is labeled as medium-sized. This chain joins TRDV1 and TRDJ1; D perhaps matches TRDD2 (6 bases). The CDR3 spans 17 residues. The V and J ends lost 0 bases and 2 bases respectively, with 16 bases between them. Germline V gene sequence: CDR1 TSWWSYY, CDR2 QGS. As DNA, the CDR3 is TGTGCTCTTGGGGAACTCCTTCCATCCTTTAAAACCGATAAACTCATCTTT. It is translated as CALGELLPSFKTDKLIF.

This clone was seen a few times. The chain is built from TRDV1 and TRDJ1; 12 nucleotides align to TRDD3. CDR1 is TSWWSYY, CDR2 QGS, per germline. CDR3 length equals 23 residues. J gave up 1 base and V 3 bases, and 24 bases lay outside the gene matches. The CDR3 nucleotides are TGTGCTCTTGGGGACATATCGCCTACGGACTGGGGGATACCGCGGCCCCTCACCGATAAACTCATCTTT. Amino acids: CALGDISPTDWGIPRPLTDKLIF.

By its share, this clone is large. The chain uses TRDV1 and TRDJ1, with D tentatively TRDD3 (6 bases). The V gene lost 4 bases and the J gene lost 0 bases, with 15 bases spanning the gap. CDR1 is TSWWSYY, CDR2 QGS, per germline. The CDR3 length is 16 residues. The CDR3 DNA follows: TGTGCTCTTGGGGGGATACTCCGCGCGTACACCGATAAACTCATCTTT. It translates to CALGGILRAYTDKLIF.

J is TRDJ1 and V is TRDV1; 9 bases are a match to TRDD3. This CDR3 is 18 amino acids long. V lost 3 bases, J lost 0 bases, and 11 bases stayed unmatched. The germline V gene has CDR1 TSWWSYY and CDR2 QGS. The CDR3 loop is CALGEFREAGGYTDKLIF. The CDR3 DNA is TGTGCTCTTGGGGAGTTCCGAGAGGCTGGGGGATACACCGATAAACTCATCTTT.

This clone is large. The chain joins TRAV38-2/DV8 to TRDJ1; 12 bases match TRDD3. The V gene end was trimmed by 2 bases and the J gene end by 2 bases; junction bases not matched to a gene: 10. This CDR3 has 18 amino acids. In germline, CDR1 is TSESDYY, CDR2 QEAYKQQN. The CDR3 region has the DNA TGTGCTTATAGGAGTGCCGGGATACTGGGGGATACTACCGATAAACTCATCTTT. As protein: CAYRSAGILGDTTDKLIF.

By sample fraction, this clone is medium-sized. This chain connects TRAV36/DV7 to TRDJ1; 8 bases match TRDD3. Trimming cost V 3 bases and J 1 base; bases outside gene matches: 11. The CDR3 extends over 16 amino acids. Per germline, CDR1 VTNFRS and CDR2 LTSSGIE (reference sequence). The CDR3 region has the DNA TGTGCTGTGGCGTTGGACGTGGGGGATTTCACCGATAAACTCATCTTT. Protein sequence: CAVALDVGDFTDKLIF.

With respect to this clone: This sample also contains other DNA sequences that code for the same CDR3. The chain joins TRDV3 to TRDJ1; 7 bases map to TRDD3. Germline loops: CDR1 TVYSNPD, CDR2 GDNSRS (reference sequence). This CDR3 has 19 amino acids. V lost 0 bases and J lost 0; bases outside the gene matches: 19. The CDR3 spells CAFRRPYYWGRGYTDKLIF. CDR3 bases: TGTGCCTTTAGAAGGCCCTATTACTGGGGAAGGGGATACACCGATAAACTCATCTTT.

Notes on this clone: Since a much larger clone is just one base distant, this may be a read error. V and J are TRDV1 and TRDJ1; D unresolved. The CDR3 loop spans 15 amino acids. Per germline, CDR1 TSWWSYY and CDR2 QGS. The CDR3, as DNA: TGTGCTCTTGGGGAACTGAACCGGAAGGCCGATAAACGCATCTTT. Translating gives CALGELNRKADKRIF.

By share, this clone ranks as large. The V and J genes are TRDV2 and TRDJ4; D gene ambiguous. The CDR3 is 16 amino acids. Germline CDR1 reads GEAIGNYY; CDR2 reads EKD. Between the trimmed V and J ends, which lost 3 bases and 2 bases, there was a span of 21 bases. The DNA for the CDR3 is TGTGCCTGTGACGCGACCCGACTGAGCACCAAAAGACCCCTGATCTTT. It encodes CACDATRLSTKRPLIF.

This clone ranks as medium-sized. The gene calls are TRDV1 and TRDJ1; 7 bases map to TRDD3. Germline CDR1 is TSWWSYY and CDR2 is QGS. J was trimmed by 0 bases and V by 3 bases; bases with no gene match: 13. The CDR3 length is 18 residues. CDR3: CALGDKSFWGPHTDKLIF. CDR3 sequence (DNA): TGTGCTCTTGGGGATAAATCCTTCTGGGGGCCCCACACCGATAAACTCATCTTT.

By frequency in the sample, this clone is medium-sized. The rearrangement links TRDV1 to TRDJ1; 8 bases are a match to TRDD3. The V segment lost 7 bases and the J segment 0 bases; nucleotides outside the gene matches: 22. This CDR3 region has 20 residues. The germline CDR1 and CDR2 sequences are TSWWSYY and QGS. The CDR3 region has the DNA TGTGCTCTTGCCCCAAACCTTCCCCCCGGCTGGGGGACGTACACCGATAAACTCATCTTT. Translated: CALAPNLPPGWGTYTDKLIF.

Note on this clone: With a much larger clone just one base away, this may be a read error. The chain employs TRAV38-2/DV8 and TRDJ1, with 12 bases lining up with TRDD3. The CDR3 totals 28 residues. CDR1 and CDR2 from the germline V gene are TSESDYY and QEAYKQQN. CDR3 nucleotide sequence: TGTGCTTATAGGAGCCCGTTCGGGAGTGACCTACACGAGACTACTGGGGGATACTCACCCCCAAACACCGATAAATTCATCTTT. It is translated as CAYRSPFGSDLHETTGGYSPPNTDKFIF.

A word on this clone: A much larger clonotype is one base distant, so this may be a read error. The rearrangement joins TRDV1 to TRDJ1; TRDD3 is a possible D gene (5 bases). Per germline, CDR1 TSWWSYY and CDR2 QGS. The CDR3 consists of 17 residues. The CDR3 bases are TGTGCTCATGGGGTCCAATTCCCCTATCTGTACACCGATAAACTCATCTTT. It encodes CAHGVQFPYLYTDKLIF.

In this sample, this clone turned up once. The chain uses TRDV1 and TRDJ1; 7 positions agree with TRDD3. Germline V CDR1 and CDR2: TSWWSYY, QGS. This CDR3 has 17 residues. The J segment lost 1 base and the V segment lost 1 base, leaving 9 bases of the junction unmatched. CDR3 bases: TGTGCTCTTGGGGAACGGCTGGGGGGTACGCCCACCGATAAACTCATCTTT. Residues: CALGERLGGTPTDKLIF.

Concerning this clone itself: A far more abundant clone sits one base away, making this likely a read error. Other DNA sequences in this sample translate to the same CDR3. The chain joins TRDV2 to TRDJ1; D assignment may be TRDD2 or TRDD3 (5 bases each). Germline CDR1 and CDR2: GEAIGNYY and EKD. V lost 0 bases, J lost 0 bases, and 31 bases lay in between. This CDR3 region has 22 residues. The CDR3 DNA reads TGTGCCTGTGACACCCTCGGCCTCCCTACCCTACTGGAGCCCATTCACACCGATAAACTCATCTTT. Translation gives CACDTLGLPTLLEPIHTDKLIF.